Given below is one TCR beta chain in context. Its antigen is unknown. Base qualities are not provided; no much larger clone lies one nucleotide away. The CDR3 regions of human TCRbeta chains were subjected to immunosequencing. Per the authors' processing: TCRs in the repertoires were compared against a reference library of SARS-CoV-2-specific TCRs that had been generated with the MIRA antigen-specificity platform. Breadth meant the fraction of unique TCRs that were SARS-CoV-2-associated, whereas depth meant the fraction of total T cells that were SARS-CoV-2-associated. Using the MIRA data, each spike-specific TCR was mapped to the spike region that the TCR reacts to and placed in a CD4 or CD8 class. Log10-transformed breadth and depth values were compared by one-way ANOVA with Sidak's multiple comparisons tests. TCRdb carries this immuneACCESS record with in-frame sequences only. Its versions omit some clonotypes, under half of them owing to an unresolved V gene in the studies checked, with the rest unexplained. V and J calls plus clone size are reproduced from that table; the DNA served to infer D and trimming. Recorded for this sample are 130,000 to 150,000 clones; around 90% of them occurred a single time. The biggest ten clones account for under 7% of the sample.

These data come from a study of T cell responses to AZD1222 COVID-19 vaccine (dated by TCRdb to about 2021). In the study overall: A total of just over 230 trial participants underwent TCR sequencing, of whom around 210 had received two doses of AZD1222 and roughly 26 had received two doses of the MenACWY control vaccine. Enrollment into the trials was organized by age into subgroups of 18-55, 56-69 and 70-plus years, and those subgroups contained roughly 160, 29 and 62 TCR-sequenced participants, respectively.

Taken with the paper, the label for time point translates to: about 28 days (+/-7) after the second vaccine dose. In the paper's terms, the treatment or condition label means: meningococcal conjugate vaccine given as trial control. Vaccinee samples came from UK trials COV001 and COV002, including a single-blind randomized controlled phase 2/3 trial of AZD1222 (ChAdOx1 nCoV-19) in healthy adults. Trial participant PBMC samples were collected at day 0 and day 28 after the second dose for TCRbeta chain sequencing. Taken from the germline V gene, the CDR1 and CDR2 loops are KGHDR and SFDVKD. Trimming removed 3 bases from V and 4 bases from J; the gene matches leave 3 bases unexplained. The CDR3 spans 14 residues, from the cysteine through the phenylalanine. CDR3 DNA is the only sequence kept; it has 42 bases, read in frame from the first base. Overall study outcomes, separate from this receptor: The vaccine-associated CD4 TCRs covered the entire spike protein, and the dominant responses fell in regions 160-218 and 743-854. Reportedly, close to half of the unique spike-specific TCRs recognized epitopes lying outside the regions that are mutated in the B.1.351 and B.1.1.7 variants. Conclusions about previously exposed vaccinees were limited because only a handful of AZD1222 recipients were SARS-CoV-2 seropositive at baseline. Participants were mostly white British and included more females than males, and it was suggested by the authors that clonal diversity may have been underestimated. Because no samples from the day 14 peak response were available, repertoires could be characterized only after the peak T cell response. Spike-specific TCR breadth and depth rose significantly after two AZD1222 doses compared with day 0 and with MenACWY recipients. In the small 56-69-year group, the increase in depth fell short of significance, most likely because of low power.

The chain employs TRBV24-1 and TRBJ2-5, with TRBD2 identical over 8 junction bases. This TCR was sampled from an adult who received the MenACWY meningococcal vaccine as a control. Sequencing used peripheral blood, obtained 28 days after the second dose of the MenACWY control vaccine. The sequenced DNA is TGTGCCACCAGTGATATTCTAGCGGGAGAGACCCAGTACTTC. Its translation is CATSDILAGETQYF.